This T cell receptor (beta chain) was recovered during a study of blood T cell repertoires in COVID-19. The ends were cut back, 0 bases at V and 0 bases at J, with 10 bases in the middle. CDR1 and CDR2 (germline): SGHRS, YFSETQ. This CDR3 has 16 residues. Sequencing was performed with immunoSEQ multiplex PCR; in TCRdb, only in-frame clones are kept and a portion is missing. The profile shows roughly 180,000 clones, more than 70% of them singletons. The V gene is TRBV5-1, the J gene TRBJ2-1; possibly TRBD2 for D (6 bases). Sequencing was carried out using peripheral blood. The origin of this receptor is a woman in her 30s with acute or convalescent COVID-19. The CDR3 loop reads CASSLVWGDSYNEQFF. In nucleotides, the CDR3 is TGCGCCAGCAGCTTGGTTTGGGGGGACTCCTACAATGAGCAGTTCTTC.